This T cell receptor (beta chain) emerged from a study of blood T cell repertoires in COVID-19. Study background: Acute and convalescent COVID-19 specimens originated in the United States, Italy and Spain. PBMCs, B-cell-depleted T cells, or T cells were the source of the cDNA or gDNA that made up the material.

CDR3 length: 14 amino acids. V lost 4 bases to trimming and J lost 6 bases; unmatched junction nucleotides: 9. Per the germline V gene, CDR1 is SGHTS and CDR2 is YDEGEE. Data came from immunoSEQ multiplex PCR; TCRdb stores just in-frame clones and leaves some out. The sample consists of more than 95,000 clones, more than 80% of them appearing once. The receptor was derived from a woman older than 75 with COVID-19, enrolled during active disease. The sequenced sample was peripheral blood. The chain is built from TRBV5-8 and TRBJ1-2; 7 bases fit TRBD1. In DNA form, the CDR3 reads TGTGCCAGCAGCCGACAGGGAAACGCGGATGGCTACACCTTC. It specifies CASSRQGNADGYTF.